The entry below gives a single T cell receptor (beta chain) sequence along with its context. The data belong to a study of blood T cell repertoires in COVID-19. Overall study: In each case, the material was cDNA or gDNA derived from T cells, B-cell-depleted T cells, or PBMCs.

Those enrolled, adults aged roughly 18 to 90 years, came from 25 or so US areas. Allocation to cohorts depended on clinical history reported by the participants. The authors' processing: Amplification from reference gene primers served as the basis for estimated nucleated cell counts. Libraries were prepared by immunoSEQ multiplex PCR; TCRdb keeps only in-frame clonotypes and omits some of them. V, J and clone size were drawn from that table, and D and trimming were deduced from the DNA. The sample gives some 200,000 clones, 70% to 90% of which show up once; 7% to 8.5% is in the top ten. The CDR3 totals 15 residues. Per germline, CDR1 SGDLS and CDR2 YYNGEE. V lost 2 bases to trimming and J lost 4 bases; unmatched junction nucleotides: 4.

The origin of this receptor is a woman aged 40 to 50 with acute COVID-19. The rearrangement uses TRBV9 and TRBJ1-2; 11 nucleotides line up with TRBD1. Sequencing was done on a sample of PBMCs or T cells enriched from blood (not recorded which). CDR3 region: CASSVKGQGAYGYTF. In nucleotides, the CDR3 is TGTGCCAGCAGCGTCAAAGGACAGGGGGCCTATGGCTACACCTTC.